These T cell receptor beta chains were read from a single sample in a study of blood T cell repertoires in COVID-19. The repertoire was sequenced with immunoSEQ multiplex PCR; TCRdb's copy has only in-frame clones and lacks some. This table has some 80,000 clones, roughly three quarters appearing once. The sample comprised peripheral blood. Receptors were obtained from a man aged 55 to 70 with COVID-19, enrolled during active disease. Each CDR3 is given with its conserved first and last residue. The D gene is left open where the match is weak. Clone size appears in some rows only: once, few, many, or a class for an expanded clone.

TGCGCCAGCAGTTCAAGCGGGGATCACTTGGAGGAGCAGTACTTC CASSSSGDHLEEQYF TRBJ2-7 TRBV5-1 - TRBD2
TGTGCCAGCTCACCATCTCTAGCGGGGGGGCGGCCCCCAGAGACCCAGTACTTC CASSPSLAGGRPPETQYF TRBJ2-5 TRBV18 once TRBD2
TGTGCCAGCAGGAACGGACAGGGTACGAACACTGAAGCTTTCTTT CASRNGQGTNTEAFF TRBJ1-1 TRBV6-5 once TRBD1
TGCGCCAGCAGCGCGGGACAGGGGTTCAACGAGCAGTACTTC CASSAGQGFNEQYF TRBJ2-7 TRBV5-1 - TRBD1
TGTGCCAGCAGCCCTACAGGCGGTACCTACAAGAGTGGCTACACCTTC CASSPTGGTYKSGYTF TRBJ1-2 TRBV9 - -
TGTGCCAGCGAAGCATATAGCGGGGTTAGCACAGATACGCAGTATTTT CASEAYSGVSTDTQYF TRBJ2-3 TRBV2 - TRBD2
TGTGCCACCAGCAGAGGGGATAGGGAGGCCACTGAAGCTTTCTTT CATSRGDREATEAFF TRBJ1-1 TRBV15 - -
TGTGCCAGCTCACCGATAGCGACAGGGGCAGTGAACACTGAAGCTTTCTTT CASSPIATGAVNTEAFF TRBJ1-1 TRBV18 - TRBD1
TGTGCCATCAGGAAAGGGACAGGACTAGAAGAGACCCAGTACTTC CAIRKGTGLEETQYF TRBJ2-5 TRBV10-3 - -
TGTGCCTCTCCGGGGTTTTTTAACAATGAGCAGTTCTTC CASPGFFNNEQFF TRBJ2-1 TRBV24-1 - -
TGTGCCAGCAGCTTGATCGGCTCTGGGGCCAACGTCCTGACTTTC CASSLIGSGANVLTF TRBJ2-6 TRBV5-8 - -
TGCGCCAGCAGCTCAGGGTTAAGCTCCTACAATGAGCAGTTCTTC CASSSGLSSYNEQFF TRBJ2-1 TRBV5-1 - -
TGTGCCAGCAGTGAGAGACAGGCGAACACTGAAGCTTTCTTT CASSERQANTEAFF TRBJ1-1 TRBV6-1 few -
TGTGCCACCAGCAGGGCCCGAAAAGCGGGCTCCTACGAGCAGTACTTC CATSRARKAGSYEQYF TRBJ2-7 TRBV15 - -
TGTGCCAGCAGCTTGGCGGGGTCCTACAATGAGCAGTTCTTC CASSLAGSYNEQFF TRBJ2-1 TRBV5-5 - -
TGTGCCTGGAAAGATACAGGGGGATGGGGGCAGCCCCAGCATTTT CAWKDTGGWGQPQHF TRBJ1-5 TRBV30 - TRBD1